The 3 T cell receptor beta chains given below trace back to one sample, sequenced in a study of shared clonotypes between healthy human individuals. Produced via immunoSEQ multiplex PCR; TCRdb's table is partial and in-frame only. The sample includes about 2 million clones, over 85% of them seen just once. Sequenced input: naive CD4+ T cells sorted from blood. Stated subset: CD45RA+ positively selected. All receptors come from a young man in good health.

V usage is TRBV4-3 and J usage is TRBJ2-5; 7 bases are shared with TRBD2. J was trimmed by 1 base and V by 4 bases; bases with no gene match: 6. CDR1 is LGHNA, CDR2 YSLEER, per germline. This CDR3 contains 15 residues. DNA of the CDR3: TGCGCCAGCAGCCGCCAGCGGGACCCCCAAGAGACCCAGTACTTC. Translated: CASSRQRDPQETQYF.

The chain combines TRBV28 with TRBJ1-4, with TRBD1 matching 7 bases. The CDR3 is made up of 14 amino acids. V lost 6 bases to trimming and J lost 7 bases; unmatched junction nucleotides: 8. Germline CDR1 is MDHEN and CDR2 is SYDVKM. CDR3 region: CASSTDRVGEKLFF. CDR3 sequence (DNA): TGTGCCAGCAGCACAGACAGGGTCGGTGAAAAACTGTTTTTT.

CDR3 nucleotides: TGTGCCAGCAGCACAGGACTAGCGGGATTGGACGAGCAGTTCTTC. The encoded protein is CASSTGLAGLDEQFF. The rearrangement joins TRBV7-2 to TRBJ2-1; 12 bases align to TRBD2. This CDR3 has 15 amino acids. V shed 5 bases, J shed 10 bases, and the junction held 9 bases outside the gene matches. CDR1 is SGHTA, CDR2 FQGNSA, per germline.